These 31 T cell receptor beta chains originate from one sample sequenced in a study of T cell changes during pregnancy in multiple sclerosis. The method was immunoSEQ multiplex PCR; TCRdb's version includes in-frame clones alone and lacks a portion of them. The data contain about 29,000 clones, about 89% of them singletons. Source: CD8+ T cells from peripheral blood mononuclear cells, taken before pregnancy. These receptors were collected from a female donor with multiple sclerosis, enrolled in a pregnancy study.

This sequence joins TRBV27 and TRBJ1-5; 8 nucleotides align to TRBD1. V trimming: 5 bases; J trimming: 7 bases; junction bases outside the gene matches: 7. The CDR3 consists of 14 residues. The germline V gene encodes CDR1 MNHEY and CDR2 SMNVEV (reference sequence). CDR3 in amino acids: CASSIGTGGQPQHF. CDR3 coding DNA: TGTGCCAGCAGTATCGGGACAGGCGGGCAGCCCCAGCATTTT.

DNA for the CDR3: TGTGCCAGCAGCTCAGAGAGACACACATACACTGAAGCTTTCTTT. Amino acids: CASSSERHTYTEAFF. The chain uses TRBV7-9 and TRBJ1-1; D uncertain. Germline values: CDR1 SEHNR, CDR2 FQNEAQ (reference sequence). Trimming took 4 bases from V and 3 from J, leaving 15 bases between them. The CDR3 is made up of 15 amino acids.

The chain combines TRBV28 with TRBJ2-7; 7 nucleotides align to TRBD2. The junction had 8 bases not matched to a gene; V was cut back by 2 bases and J by 7 bases. Germline CDR1 is MDHEN and CDR2 is SYDVKM. This CDR3 comprises 14 residues. The CDR3 DNA sequence: TGTGCCAGCAGTTTACGGGCGGGAGTGAGGGAGCAGTACTTC. This sequence encodes CASSLRAGVREQYF.

The V call is TRBV4-3, the J call TRBJ2-7; a weak D match, TRBD1 (5 bases). The CDR3 is 16 amino acids. Germline-derived CDR1 and CDR2 are LGHNA and YSLEER. The V and J ends lost 0 bases and 0 bases respectively, with 12 bases between them. The CDR3 nucleotides read TGCGCCAGCAGCCAAGAGGTTGGCAGGGACTCCTACGAGCAGTACTTC. Protein: CASSQEVGRDSYEQYF.

The chain combines TRBV6-1 with TRBJ2-7; D is uncertain. CDR3 length equals 15 residues. CDR1 is MNHNS and CDR2 is SASEGT in the germline V gene. V lost 8 bases to trimming and J lost 2 bases, with 19 bases between them. The CDR3 DNA is TGTGCCAGCGAGGCCCGAGTCGCACCACCCTACGAGCAGTACTTC. This translates into CASEARVAPPYEQYF.

The J gene is TRBJ1-1, the V gene TRBV6-5; D is unresolved. The ends were cut back, 5 bases at V and 6 bases at J, with 13 bases in the middle. Germline CDR1 MNHEY, CDR2 SVGAGI. The CDR3 spans 13 residues. The CDR3 DNA reads TGTGCCAGCAGTGAGGCCCAGTTTGCTGAAGCTTTCTTT. It yields the protein CASSEAQFAEAFF.

This chain connects TRBV5-6 to TRBJ2-1; 10 bases match TRBD1. V trimming: 3 bases; J trimming: 1 base; junction bases outside the gene matches: 10. CDR3 length: 18 residues. CDR1 is SGHDT, CDR2 YYEEEE, per germline. The CDR3 DNA sequence: TGTGCCAGCAGCTCAAGAAAAGGGACAGGGGAATCCTACAATGAGCAGTTCTTC. Amino acid sequence: CASSSRKGTGESYNEQFF.

V usage is TRBV5-1 and J usage is TRBJ1-3, with no clear D. Trimming shortened V by 4 bases and J by 4 bases, and 12 bases separated the two germline ends. CDR3 size: 14 residues. Per germline, CDR1 SGHRS and CDR2 YFSETQ. CDR3 protein: CASSRGSEGNTIYF. In DNA, the CDR3 is TGCGCCAGCAGCCGAGGGTCGGAGGGAAACACCATATATTTT.

The chain employs TRBV9 and TRBJ1-4; no reliable D call. V shed 4 bases and J shed 3 bases, with 13 bases lying between them. CDR1 and CDR2 (germline): SGDLS, YYNGEE. This CDR3 comprises 15 residues. The CDR3 DNA reads as TGTGCCAGCAGCCCAAGCGGACGGTCTAATGAAAAACTGTTTTTT. This translates into CASSPSGRSNEKLFF.

This clone has only one observation. A much larger clone lies a single base off, so this may be a read error. The chain employs TRBV4-2 and TRBJ1-4, with D possibly being TRBD1 (5 bases). Trimming removed 1 base from V and 4 bases from J, with 16 bases in between. The CDR3 spans 17 residues. In germline, CDR1 is LGHNA, CDR2 YNFKEQ. CDR3 loop: CASSQGRGGQGNEKLFF. CDR3 nucleotides: TGTGCCAGCAGCCAAGGGAGAGGCGGTCAGGGTAATGAAAAACTGTTTTTT.

Only a few counts were recorded for this clone. This sample includes further DNA sequences coding for the same CDR3. The chain is built from TRBV15 and TRBJ2-5; possibly TRBD1 for D (6 bases). CDR3 length: 13 amino acids. Germline CDR1 reads LNHNV; CDR2 reads YYDKDF (reference sequence). V was pared by 5 bases and J by 3 bases, with 10 bases between. CDR3 in amino acids: CATSHGGKETQYF. The CDR3 bases are TGTGCCACCAGCCATGGGGGCAAAGAGACCCAGTACTTC.

The CDR3 loop is CASKYRGSTDTQYF. The CDR3 bases are TGTGCCAGCAAATACAGGGGGAGCACAGATACGCAGTATTTT. The gene calls are TRBV27 and TRBJ2-3, with TRBD1 identical over 8 bases. CDR3 length: 14 residues. Per germline, CDR1 MNHEY and CDR2 SMNVEV (reference sequence). J gave up 0 bases and V 7 bases, and 3 bases lay outside the gene matches.

The chain combines TRBV15 with TRBJ1-1; D may be TRBD1 (5 bases). The CDR3 extends over 14 amino acids. Trimming removed 3 bases at V and 1 base at J, with 9 bases between. Germline CDR1 is LNHNV and CDR2 is YYDKDF (reference sequence). Here the CDR3 DNA reads TGTGCCACCAGCAGCTTCGGGGGGAACACTGAAGCTTTCTTT. Its protein is CATSSFGGNTEAFF.

The CDR3 coding sequence is TGTGCCAGCTCACCACGTCAGAACACCGGGGAGCTGTTTTTT. Its protein product is CASSPRQNTGELFF. V gene TRBV18 combines with J gene TRBJ2-2; D not resolved. Trimming removed 1 base at V and 1 base at J, with 4 bases between. CDR1 is KGHSH and CDR2 is LQKENI in the germline V gene. The CDR3 contains 14 residues.

V is TRBV18 and J is TRBJ2-1, with D possibly being TRBD1 (6 bases). CDR1 KGHSH and CDR2 LQKENI come from the germline V gene. The CDR3 totals 16 residues. Trimming pared 5 bases from V and 1 base from J, leaving 15 bases between. In nucleotides, the CDR3 is TGTGCCAGCTCAACCTCGATTGACAGGTCCTACAATGAGCAGTTCTTC. It is translated as CASSTSIDRSYNEQFF. The entire variable domain, with the rest obtained from reference TRBV18 and TRBJ2-1, is as follows: NAGVMQNPRHLVRRRGQEARLRCSPMKGHSHVYWYRQLPEEGLKFMVYLQKENIIDESGMPKERFSAEFPKEGPSILRIQQVVRGDSAAYFCASSTSIDRSYNEQFFGPGTRLTVL.

The chain recombines TRBV5-1 with TRBJ2-7; TRBD1 aligns across 9 bases. Germline V gene data show CDR1 as SGHRS and CDR2 as YFSETQ. There are 13 residues in the CDR3. V lost 2 bases and J lost 4; bases outside the gene matches: 1. DNA for the CDR3: TGCGCCAGCAGCTTAGGGACAGGGTACGAGCAGTACTTC. The encoded protein is CASSLGTGYEQYF.

This sequence joins TRBV28 and TRBJ2-3; TRBD1 agrees at 8 bases. This CDR3 contains 16 residues. V shed 6 bases, J shed 4 bases, and the junction held 12 bases outside the gene matches. Germline loops: CDR1 MDHEN, CDR2 SYDVKM. As DNA, the CDR3 is TGTGCCAGCAGCCCGGACAGGGCGCTTTTCCCAGATACGCAGTATTTT. Translated, it gives CASSPDRALFPDTQYF.

The V gene is TRBV4-3, the J gene TRBJ2-1; 11 nucleotides match TRBD2. Unmatched junction bases numbered 4, after V lost 2 bases and J lost 7 bases. The CDR3 extends over 15 amino acids. CDR1 LGHNA and CDR2 YSLEER come from the germline V gene. CDR3 DNA sequence: TGCGCCAGCAGCCAATTAGCGGGAGGGGGGAATGAGCAGTTCTTC. Translation: CASSQLAGGGNEQFF.

The V and J genes are TRBV5-8 and TRBJ2-7, with D maybe TRBD2 (5 bases). V was trimmed by 3 bases and J by 2 bases, leaving 9 bases between them. The CDR3 contains 13 residues. Germline V gene data show CDR1 as SGHTS and CDR2 as YDEGEE. In DNA, the CDR3 is TGTGCCAGCAGCTCTAGCCGCCCCTACGAGCAGTACTTC. It specifies CASSSSRPYEQYF.

In this sample, this clone turned up once. CDR3 bases: TGCAGCGTCCCTATCACTGCATACAATGAGCAGTTCTTC. Protein sequence: CSVPITAYNEQFF. The chain employs TRBV29-1 and TRBJ2-1, with D unresolved. CDR1 is SQVTM and CDR2 is ANQGSEA in the germline V gene. This CDR3 is built from 13 residues. Between the trimmed V and J ends, which lost 6 bases and 4 bases, there was a span of 13 bases.

In this sample, this clone turned up a few times. The chain is built from TRBV6-4 and TRBJ1-2; 8 positions agree with TRBD1. Germline CDR1 reads MRHNA; CDR2 reads SNTAGT. This CDR3 comprises 14 residues. J was trimmed by 4 bases and V by 2 bases; bases with no gene match: 3. The CDR3 sequence: CASSDQGAGYGYTF. Written as DNA, the CDR3 is TGTGCCAGCAGTGACCAGGGGGCGGGCTATGGCTACACCTTC.

In DNA form, the CDR3 reads TGTGCCAGCAGTTACGGGGAACAGGTTGCCACCGGGGAGCTGTTTTTT. Protein sequence: CASSYGEQVATGELFF. J is TRBJ2-2 and V is TRBV6-5; D may be TRBD1 (5 bases). V lost 2 bases to trimming and J lost 4 bases, with 14 bases between them. Germline assignment: CDR1 MNHEY and CDR2 SVGAGI. CDR3 length equals 16 residues.

The rearrangement joins TRBV28 to TRBJ2-3; 9 bases align to TRBD2. This CDR3 is built from 15 residues. CDR1 and CDR2 (germline): MDHEN, SYDVKM. V lost 4 bases to trimming and J lost 1 base; unmatched junction nucleotides: 3. CDR3 residues: CASSSGTSRTDTQYF. The CDR3 DNA reads TGTGCCAGCAGTTCCGGGACTAGCCGCACAGATACGCAGTATTTT.

V usage is TRBV5-6 and J usage is TRBJ1-4; maybe TRBD1 (5 bases). Trimming removed 0 bases from V and 7 bases from J, with 10 bases in between. Germline V CDR1 and CDR2: SGHDT, YYEEEE. The CDR3 length is 14 residues. CDR3: CASSLAGRVEKLFF. The DNA of the CDR3 is TGTGCCAGCAGCTTGGCGGGCAGGGTTGAAAAACTGTTTTTT.

V gene TRBV7-9 combines with J gene TRBJ1-5; 7 nucleotides line up with TRBD1. Looked up from germline, CDR1 is SEHNR and CDR2 is FQNEAQ (reference sequence). The CDR3 has 17 amino acids. The J segment lost 3 bases and the V segment lost 1 base, leaving 9 bases of the junction unmatched. The CDR3 nucleotides read TGTGCCAGCAGCTTAGGGGCCCCGGGACAGCACAATCAGCCCCAGCATTTT. Translated, it gives CASSLGAPGQHNQPQHF.

The chain joins TRBV4-2 to TRBJ2-1, with 8 bases that match TRBD1. V shed 0 bases and J 2 bases; nucleotides not matched to a gene: 6. Looked up from germline, CDR1 is LGHNA and CDR2 is YNFKEQ. This CDR3 has 17 residues. The CDR3, as DNA: TGTGCCAGCAGCCAAGAGGCCGGGACAGGTACCTACAATGAGCAGTTCTTC. Protein product: CASSQEAGTGTYNEQFF.

The V call is TRBV4-3, the J call TRBJ1-1; D is unclear. Trimming took off 0 bases at V and 4 bases at J, with 12 bases between the two ends. Looked up from germline, CDR1 is LGHNA and CDR2 is YSLEER. The CDR3 consists of 15 residues. This CDR3 is CASSQDRALVTEAFF. CDR3 sequence (DNA): TGCGCCAGCAGCCAAGATCGAGCCCTAGTCACTGAAGCTTTCTTT.

This chain uses TRBV14 with TRBJ2-1, with 8 bases identical to TRBD2. Trimming removed 7 bases from V and 7 bases from J; junction bases left unmatched: 12. This CDR3 comprises 15 residues. Germline V gene lookup returns CDR1 SGHDN and CDR2 FVKESK. The DNA for the CDR3 is TGTGCCAGCAATCGGGCGGGAGGCTTGGGGAATGAGCAGTTCTTC. As protein: CASNRAGGLGNEQFF.

The CDR3 region is CASSQDRGLTYEQFF. CDR3 DNA: TGCGCCAGCAGCCAAGACAGGGGATTGACGTATGAGCAGTTCTTC. The J gene is TRBJ2-1, the V gene TRBV4-3; possible D gene TRBD1, 6 bases. The CDR3 is 15 amino acids. Germline V lookup: CDR1 LGHNA, CDR2 YSLEER. V dropped 0 bases and J dropped 8 bases, with 14 bases sitting between them.

The chain combines TRBV29-1 with TRBJ2-1, with a possible D match to TRBD2 (8 bases). This CDR3 has 15 residues. The V end lost 7 bases, the J end lost 8 bases, and 24 bases lay between the germline ends. Germline CDR1 and CDR2: SQVTM and ANQGSEA. In DNA form, the CDR3 reads TGCAGCGCCCGGGGGGGGGAGGGGGCGCGTTATGAGCAGTTCTTC. Protein: CSARGGEGARYEQFF.

CDR3 sequence: CASSFEGGSATKNIQYF. The CDR3 coding sequence is TGTGCCAGCAGTTTCGAAGGCGGGAGTGCAACCAAAAACATTCAGTACTTC. The chain links TRBV28 to TRBJ2-4; 7 bases map to TRBD2. Per germline, CDR1 MDHEN and CDR2 SYDVKM. CDR3 length equals 17 residues. The J segment lost 2 bases and the V segment lost 3 bases, leaving 10 bases of the junction unmatched. The full variable domain, with the rest looked up from reference TRBV28 and TRBJ2-4, is DVKVTQSSRYLVKRTGEKVFLECVQDMDHENMFWYRQDPGLGLRLIYFSYDVKMKEKGDIPEGYSVSREKKERFSLILESASTNQTSMYLCASSFEGGSATKNIQYFGAGTRLSVL.